Detailed here is one T cell receptor (beta chain). CDR1 is SGHNT and CDR2 is YENEEA in the germline V gene. Deletions cut 5 bases from V and 1 base from J, with 12 bases between. The CDR3 has 14 amino acids. Seattle-derived patients entered the study during active infection and were followed longitudinally. This entry belongs to a study of blood T cell repertoires in COVID-19. Study context: Specimens from acute and convalescent COVID-19 originated in the United States, Italy and Spain. PBMCs, B-cell-depleted T cells, or T cells provided the cDNA or gDNA that made up the material.

Original processing methods: Estimated nucleated cell counts came from reference gene primer amplification. Libraries were prepared by immunoSEQ multiplex PCR; TCRdb keeps only in-frame clonotypes and omits some of them. V and J calls and clone size are given by that table; D and trimming were obtained from the DNA. Of about 220,000 clones in the sample, 80% to 85% were seen once. The sample was peripheral blood. V gene TRBV11-3 combines with J gene TRBJ2-7, with D possibly being TRBD1 (5 bases). The sequence derives from an older woman with COVID-19, enrolled during active disease. CDR3 sequence reads: CASSPQGYSYEQYF. In DNA, the CDR3 is TGTGCCAGCAGCCCTCAGGGATATTCCTACGAGCAGTACTTC.